The entry below describes one T cell receptor beta chain. This clone appeared once. No cognate antigen has been identified for it. It has no much larger one-base neighbor in the sample; base qualities were not kept. The immunoSEQ Assay, a bias-controlled multiplex PCR, was used to amplify TCRbeta CDR3 regions from genomic DNA. For the original study's pipeline: Within the assay, amplification of reference gene primers was used to estimate how many nucleated cells each sample contained. To quantify the absolute abundance of each unique TCRbeta CDR3 rearrangement, sequence reads were collapsed and filtered. For each sample, productive Simpson clonality was calculated by taking the square root of Simpson's diversity index across productive rearrangements. Held by TCRdb, this immuneACCESS table contains in-frame sequences only and omits some clones. Under half of the omission traces to an unresolved V gene where checked; the cause of the rest is unknown. V and J calls plus clone size are reproduced from that table; the DNA served to infer D and trimming. In all, the sample holds more than 300,000 clones, and around 80% of those were seen once. The ten largest clonotypes hold approximately 1.2% of the sample.

The CDR3 has 13 amino acids, counting the end cysteine and phenylalanine. The retained sequence is limited to the CDR3, 39 bases, with the frame set at the first base. At the junction V is shortened by 8 bases and J by 7 bases, with 17 bases in between. From a lookup of the germline V gene, CDR1 and CDR2 are SNHLY and FYNNEI. This specimen comes from a study of blood T cell repertoires in COVID-19 (dated by TCRdb to about 2020). Concerning the study at large: Samples covering the acute and convalescent phases of COVID-19 were provided by collaborators in the United States, Italy and Spain. The material from the prospective study consisted of cDNA or gDNA derived from T cells, B-cell-depleted T cells, or PBMCs. Subjects who had been exposed to COVID-19, were actively infected with it, or had recovered from it provided the deeply sampled blood TCRbeta repertoires that made up the dataset. The repertoires were made available in a free public database intended to serve as a resource for research on the immune response to SARS-CoV-2. Samples were obtained from the ongoing ImmuneRACE study (first 160 participants) and from 1,200 or so subjects provided by 6 global collaborators. The sample metadata nearly always contained a de-identified subject ID, COVID-19 status, age in years and sex. HLA class I and class II types, where available, came from metadata supplied by the sample provider rather than from assay-based typing.

The collaborating institutions used their own protocols to collect whole blood in K2EDTA tubes. Collaborator samples were shipped for TCRbeta analysis as frozen whole blood, isolated PBMCs, or DNA extracted from either sample type. Beyond this particular receptor, the publication reports: Clinical and demographic metadata were provided uncurated, with the amount varying by source and participant.

The sample was peripheral blood. The rearrangement joined TRBV2 to TRBJ1-2; the D gene identity is not certain. This receptor was identified in a woman in her fifties or sixties with acute or convalescent COVID-19. The DNA sequence follows: TGTGCCAGCGCTGGGGAGGGTTGGGGTGGCTACACCTTC. Its protein reads: CASAGEGWGGYTF.